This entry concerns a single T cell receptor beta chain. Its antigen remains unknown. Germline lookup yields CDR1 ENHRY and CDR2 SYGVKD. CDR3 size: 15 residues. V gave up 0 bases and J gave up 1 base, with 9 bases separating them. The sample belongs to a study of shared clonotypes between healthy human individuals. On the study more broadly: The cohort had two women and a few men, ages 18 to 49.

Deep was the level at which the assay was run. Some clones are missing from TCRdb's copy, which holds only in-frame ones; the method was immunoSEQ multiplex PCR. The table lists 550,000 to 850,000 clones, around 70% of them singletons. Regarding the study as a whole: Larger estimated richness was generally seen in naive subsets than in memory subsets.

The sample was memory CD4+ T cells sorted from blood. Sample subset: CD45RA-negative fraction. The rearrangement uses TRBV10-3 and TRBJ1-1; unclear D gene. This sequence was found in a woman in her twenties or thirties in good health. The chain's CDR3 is CAISESLTANTEAFF. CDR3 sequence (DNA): TGTGCCATCAGTGAGTCGTTGACGGCGAACACTGAAGCTTTCTTT.